This TCR beta chain derives from a study of blood T cells in healthy people across ages (dated by TCRdb to between 2015 and 2016). For context, the study as a whole: In model experiments, roughly one uniquely barcoded TCR beta cDNA molecule per two T cells was captured by template switching. The study analyzed two additional independent replicas of 1 million unique cDNA reads from the same blood draw for two donors, one aged 18 to 30 and one aged 80 or older. Using deep sequencing normalized with unique cDNA molecular identifiers, the study measured how TCR beta repertoire diversity changes with age. The donors were divided into four age groups: young (average around 16 years), middle-aged (about 40), aged (around 67) and long-lived (about 90). To avoid experimental bias, donors of different ages were distributed randomly across sequencing lanes.

Trimming costs V 5 bases and J 8 bases, and their ends lie 10 bases apart. Taken from cysteine to phenylalanine, the CDR3 has 12 residues. Of the read, only the CDR3 DNA is kept; its 36 bases are in frame from base 1. For CDR1 and CDR2, the germline V gene (reference sequence) lists SGHAT and FQDESV. Receptors were amplified or captured by 5' RACE. Sequencing relied on an Illumina HiSeq 2500. The second PCR ran for about 6 to 11 cycles and used a J-beta primer mix along with a sample-barcoded 5' primer. A unique molecular identifier was introduced onto each TCR beta cDNA molecule by a template-switch 5' adaptor carrying 12 random nucleotides. Each sample yielded at least 2.5 million CDR3-containing paired-end reads. First-strand cDNA synthesis was performed from all RNA using the Mint cDNA synthesis kit, with priming by a TRBC-specific oligonucleotide. After uracil-DNA glycosylase treatment, a first 18-cycle PCR used universal primers M1SS and BC2_uni_R on all cDNA. In the original analysis: Normalization of each sample was performed by random selection of 1 million high-quality reads, each carrying a distinct molecular identifier. Instead of being binned into consensus sequences, reads that shared molecular identifiers were thrown out. CDR3 identification, clonotype clustering and error correction used MiTCR with a Q25 quality threshold and the strictest error-elimination algorithm. Lower-bound total TCR beta diversity was estimated with a nonparametric unseen species model using Euler transformation. TCRdb reran the public reads through fastp at Q25 and MiXCR, keeping productive beta chains. Every distinct CDR3 protein forms one entry, paired with its most common genes and DNA. These V and J calls derive from TCRdb rather than the authors' analysis. This sample is represented by some 800,000 distinct CDR3 sequences; approximately 48% of them were singletons. The top ten hold about a fifth of the sample.

Donors were 40 or so systemically healthy Caucasian individuals from Russia aged about 6 to 100 years. Approximately 9.3 milliliters of peripheral blood were collected from each donor into EDTA-treated Vacutainer tubes. Ficoll-Paque density-gradient centrifugation was used to isolate PBMCs, with at least 6.5 million per sample. Trizol reagent was used to extract total RNA from PBMCs, with at least 6 micrograms per sample. The percentages of naive CD45RAhigh/CD27high T cells were determined by flow cytometry on a PBMC aliquot from every donor. Concerning this clonotype: Its antigen is still unknown. Nothing much larger sits one base from this clone, and base qualities are not available.

Summary of the overall study and its limitations: Estimates of total diversity based on one million sequenced T cells were regarded as lower bounds and as underestimates. Observed TCR beta diversity per million T cells fell roughly linearly with age, and a significant reduction was already apparent by age roughly 40. Because donor CMV infection status was unknown, age-related changes in expanded clonotypes were potentially confounded. Compared with the aged group, the long-lived group had more naive CD4+ T cells, fewer expanded clones and increased TCR diversity, a pattern suggesting age selection. Observed TCR beta diversity correlated strongly with the percentage of naive T cells measured by flow cytometry. Because profiling used bulk unsorted PBMCs, naive and antigen-experienced compartments could not be compared conclusively.

This sequence uses TRBV11-1 and TRBJ2-1, with TRBD1 perhaps the D gene, on 6 matching bases. What was sequenced was blood. The source is a man between 60 and 75 years old in good health. The CDR3 in this case is CASSQQGDEQFF. The bases are TGTGCCAGCAGCCAACAGGGTGATGAGCAGTTCTTC.